The 22 T cell receptor beta chains below all came from one sample that was sequenced in a study of lymphopenia after photon versus proton radiotherapy. Method: immunoSEQ multiplex PCR; TCRdb's copy keeps in-frame clones and lacks some. The sample has over 9,500 clones, about 88% seen once. This material consisted of peripheral blood, taken from a patient treated with photon-based radiotherapy. The receptors shown here come from a man in his 60s with pancreatic cancer.

The rearrangement uses TRBV11-1 and TRBJ2-3; D not certain. Germline-derived CDR1 and CDR2 are SGHAT and FQDESV (reference sequence). The CDR3 totals 14 residues. Deletions cut 4 bases from V and 2 bases from J, with 10 bases between. The CDR3, as DNA: TGTGCCAGCAGCTCGAGATCAACCACAGATACGCAGTATTTT. Its translation: CASSSRSTTDTQYF.

The chain has TRBV27 and TRBJ2-7; unclear D gene. Germline V CDR1 and CDR2: MNHEY, SMNVEV (reference sequence). Trimming removed 2 bases from V and 1 base from J, with 6 bases in between. This CDR3 region has 13 residues. The CDR3 sequence is CASSLGWSYEQYF. The DNA of the CDR3 is TGTGCCAGCAGTTTAGGATGGTCCTACGAGCAGTACTTC.

This rearrangement joins TRBV5-4 to TRBJ1-2; D gene ambiguous. The V end lost 0 bases, the J end lost 0 bases, and 18 bases lay between the germline ends. Per germline, CDR1 SGHNT and CDR2 YYREEE (reference sequence). The CDR3 length is 18 residues. CDR3 nucleotides: TGTGCCAGCAGCTTGGGGGCGTTCGTTTTTGGCTCTAACTATGGCTACACCTTC. Translating it yields CASSLGAFVFGSNYGYTF.

This chain links TRBV5-4 with TRBJ1-4; D gene uncertain. Trimming cost V 1 base and J 7 bases, with 11 bases left between them. The CDR3 runs to 14 residues. CDR1 is SGHNT and CDR2 is YYREEE in the germline V gene (reference sequence). In DNA, the CDR3 is TGTGCCAGCAGCTTGTTACAGCCGACTGAAAAACTGTTTTTT. It encodes CASSLLQPTEKLFF.

This clone was detected once. The chain employs TRBV6-5 and TRBJ1-2; D gene unclear. This CDR3 spans 13 amino acids. The V end was cut by 6 bases, the J end by 8 bases, with 16 bases between. Germline values: CDR1 MNHEY, CDR2 SVGAGI. CDR3 sequence reads: CASSRGFKEGYTF. The CDR3 coding sequence is TGTGCCAGCAGCCGAGGGTTTAAGGAAGGCTACACCTTC.

The J gene is TRBJ2-1, the V gene TRBV6-5, with D maybe TRBD2 (5 bases). The germline CDR1 and CDR2 sequences are MNHEY and SVGAGI. The V and J ends lost 4 bases and 8 bases respectively, with 15 bases between them. The CDR3 is 14 residues long. The CDR3 sequence: CASSWEIYSDEQFF. Written as DNA, the CDR3 is TGTGCCAGCAGTTGGGAGATTTATAGCGATGAGCAGTTCTTC.

The gene calls are TRBV5-1 and TRBJ2-7; D is uncertain. CDR1 and CDR2 from the germline V gene are SGHRS and YFSETQ. The length of the CDR3 is 14 residues. Trimming cost V 0 bases and J 3 bases, with 10 bases left between them. The CDR3 sequence is CASSLDRQIYEQYF. CDR3 nucleotides: TGCGCCAGCAGCTTGGATCGGCAAATCTACGAGCAGTACTTC.

This clone is a singleton in its sample. The chain links TRBV29-1 to TRBJ1-1, with unresolved D. The CDR3 is made up of 11 amino acids. The germline V gene has CDR1 SQVTM and CDR2 ANQGSEA. V lost 6 bases to trimming and J lost 10 bases, with 15 bases between them. The CDR3 nucleotides read TGCAGCGTCGCTAAGGGTGGCGTAGCTTTCTTT. Amino acids: CSVAKGGVAFF.

Note on this clone: Other DNA variants within this sample encode the same CDR3. CDR3 DNA: TGTGCCAGCAGTTTATTAGCAGGAGTGAACTATGGCTACACCTTC. Translation gives CASSLLAGVNYGYTF. This rearrangement joins TRBV27 to TRBJ1-2; D is unresolved. Germline V CDR1 and CDR2: MNHEY, SMNVEV (reference sequence). Trimming removed 1 base at V and 2 bases at J, with 11 bases between. The CDR3 extends over 15 amino acids.

The CDR3 sequence: CASSAGQGLYEQYF. In nucleotides, the CDR3 is TGTGCCAGCAGCGCCGGACAGGGTCTCTACGAGCAGTACTTC. The chain links TRBV7-9 to TRBJ2-7; TRBD1 agrees at 8 bases. The V gene's germline CDR1 is SEHNR and CDR2 FQNEAQ (reference sequence). The CDR3 has 14 amino acids. The ends lost 5 bases at V and 3 bases at J; junction bases unmatched: 6.

The chain uses TRBV10-1 and TRBJ2-1; 9 bases are a match to TRBD2. The CDR3 sequence is 14 residues long. Trimming took 0 bases from V and 13 from J; bases not matched to a gene: 7. The germline V gene has CDR1 WNHNN and CDR2 SYGVQD (reference sequence). CDR3 DNA sequence: TGCGCCAGCAGTGAGTCGGTAGCGGGGGCCCCTCAGTTCTTC. Its protein is CASSESVAGAPQFF.

This chain uses TRBV2 with TRBJ2-6, with 12 nucleotides matching TRBD1. Germline V gene data show CDR1 as SNHLY and CDR2 as FYNNEI. V lost 6 bases to trimming and J lost 0 bases; unmatched junction nucleotides: 18. The CDR3 loop spans 22 amino acids. In nucleotides, the CDR3 is TGTGCCAGCAGAACTTCGGGGACAGGGGGCGGAAGGGACCACTCTGGGGCCAACGTCCTGACTTTC. Its translation: CASRTSGTGGGRDHSGANVLTF.

This chain joins TRBV7-3 and TRBJ2-3, with 12 nucleotides matching TRBD2. This CDR3 has 14 residues. The junction had 0 bases not matched to a gene; V was cut back by 4 bases and J by 4 bases. Germline-derived CDR1 and CDR2 are SGHTA and FQGTGA. In DNA form, the CDR3 reads TGTGCCAGCAGCTGGACTAGCGGGGCAGATACGCAGTATTTT. Translation: CASSWTSGADTQYF.

The CDR3 sequence: CATSKLAGHQTYEQYF. The CDR3 DNA follows: TGTGCCACCAGTAAGTTGGCAGGGCACCAGACCTACGAGCAGTACTTC. V usage is TRBV15 and J usage is TRBJ2-7, with D possibly being TRBD1 (5 bases). CDR3 length: 16 residues. Germline CDR1 reads LNHNV; CDR2 reads YYDKDF (reference sequence). Between the trimmed V and J ends, which lost 6 bases and 2 bases, there was a span of 20 bases.

The rearrangement joins TRBV2 to TRBJ2-3; D is ambiguous. Germline values: CDR1 SNHLY, CDR2 FYNNEI. Trimming left V 6 bases short and J 1 base short, with 11 bases between. The CDR3 length is 14 residues. CDR3 in amino acids: CASRGPDGTDTQYF. CDR3 bases: TGTGCCAGCAGGGGCCCAGACGGCACAGATACGCAGTATTTT.

This clone was detected only a few times. V gene TRBV4-3 combines with J gene TRBJ2-3; 9 bases are shared with TRBD1. Germline trimming cut 1 base from V and 2 bases from J; bases unmatched to any gene: 13. CDR1 is LGHNA and CDR2 is YSLEER in the germline V gene. This CDR3 spans 19 amino acids. The CDR3 protein is CASSQGETGGWSYTDTQYF. The CDR3 DNA is TGCGCCAGCAGCCAAGGAGAGACAGGGGGTTGGAGCTACACAGATACGCAGTATTTT.

The V and J genes are TRBV5-1 and TRBJ2-5; D assignment may be TRBD1 or TRBD2 (5 bases each). V was shortened by 1 base and J by 5 bases, with 12 bases between the two germline ends. The length of the CDR3 is 14 residues. Germline CDR1 and CDR2: SGHRS and YFSETQ. This chain's CDR3 is CASSLFGAEETQYF. CDR3 coding DNA: TGCGCCAGCAGCTTGTTCGGGGCCGAGGAGACCCAGTACTTC.

In DNA, the CDR3 is TGCAGCGTCTGCGAGAGCGGTAGCAATCAGCCCCAGCATTTT. It translates to CSVCESGSNQPQHF. The gene calls are TRBV29-1 and TRBJ1-5, with D unresolved. The germline CDR1 and CDR2 sequences are SQVTM and ANQGSEA. The CDR3 totals 14 residues. The V end lost 6 bases, the J end lost 0 bases, and 12 bases lay between the germline ends.

The chain is built from TRBV18 and TRBJ2-2; TRBD2 matches at 9 bases. The CDR3 loop spans 18 amino acids. Germline CDR1 reads KGHSH; CDR2 reads LQKENI. V lost 5 bases to trimming and J lost 1 base; unmatched junction nucleotides: 11. The CDR3 reads CASSFPDSGGVNTGELFF. The CDR3 DNA is TGTGCCAGCTCATTCCCAGATAGCGGGGGAGTGAACACCGGGGAGCTGTTTTTT.

The chain uses TRBV7-6 and TRBJ2-7, with TRBD1 matching 8 bases. V was pared by 4 bases and J by 6 bases, with 8 bases of the junction left unmatched. Germline V CDR1 and CDR2: SGHVS, FNYEAQ. CDR3 length: 14 residues. The CDR3 loop is CASSSNRGLSEQYF. In nucleotides, the CDR3 is TGTGCCAGCAGCTCAAACAGGGGGTTAAGCGAGCAGTACTTC.

The chain combines TRBV4-1 with TRBJ1-5, with TRBD1 as a possible D gene (5 bases). V was cut by 2 bases and J by 4 bases, with 12 bases left in between. The germline V gene has CDR1 MGHRA and CDR2 YSYEKL. This CDR3 has 15 amino acids. As DNA, the CDR3 is TGCGCCAGCAGCCAATCCGAGACAGAGAATCAGCCCCAGCATTTT. Translating it yields CASSQSETENQPQHF.

The CDR3 is CASAFRTPGAPYEQYF. For the CDR3, the DNA is TGTGCCAGCGCATTTCGGACACCAGGGGCCCCCTACGAGCAGTACTTC. The chain couples TRBV13 to TRBJ2-7; maybe TRBD1 (6 bases). The CDR3 loop spans 16 amino acids. Per the germline V gene, CDR1 is PRHDT and CDR2 is FYEKMQ (reference sequence). The germline V and J ends were trimmed by 8 bases and 2 bases, with 22 bases remaining between them.